These T cell receptor beta chains were read from a single sample in a study of CDR3 diversity in severe acne. TCRdb re-called the PCR reads with MiXCR, one entry per CDR3 protein. Of roughly 100,000 distinct CDR3 sequences detected, roughly 51% appear once; the ten largest clones hold 12%. Material: blood. The source is a male donor with acne. Both conserved end residues are part of each CDR3. A D gene is named only where the DNA matches it firmly. Not all rows give a size; the values are once, few, many and, for expanded clones, a class.

v_gene,d_gene,j_gene,abundance,CDR3nt,CDR3aa
TRBV6-1,.,TRBJ1-5,many,TGTGCCAGCAGTGGATTAGGGGCCGGGATCAGCAATCAGCCCCAGCATTTT,CASSGLGAGISNQPQHF
TRBV7-2,TRBD2,TRBJ2-5,.,TGTGCCAGCAGCCAAGGACTAGCGGGAGAAACCCAGTACTTC,CASSQGLAGETQYF
TRBV28,TRBD2,TRBJ2-1,few,TGTGCCAGCAGCGTAGCGGGGGGCAATGGTGAGCAGTTCTTC,CASSVAGGNGEQFF
TRBV20-1,.,TRBJ1-6,.,TGCAGTGCTAGAGATAATTCACCCCTCCACTTT,CSARDNSPLHF
TRBV3-1,.,TRBJ2-5,many,TGTGCCAGCAGCCCAACCCAAGGGGAGAAGGAGACCCAGTACTTC,CASSPTQGEKETQYF
TRBV20-1,.,TRBJ1-6,.,TGCAGTGCCAGGCCAGAGGCTGAATATGATTCACCCCTCCACTTT,CSARPEAEYDSPLHF
TRBV7-8,TRBD1,TRBJ1-4,many,TGTGCCAGCAGCCAGGACAGGCTGGAAAAACTGTTTTTT,CASSQDRLEKLFF
TRBV20-1,TRBD2,TRBJ2-5,.,TGCAGTGCTAGTAGTAGGTCCGCTAGCGGGAGACCCAAAGAGACCCAGTACTTC,CSASSRSASGRPKETQYF
TRBV28,.,TRBJ2-7,.,TGTGCCAGCAGTTTATGCACAGAGCCCGAGGACAGGCAGTACTTC,CASSLCTEPEDRQYF
TRBV20-1,TRBD2,TRBJ2-1,once,TGCACTGCTCGGACTAGCGGGGGGGTAAATGAGCAGTTCTTC,CTARTSGGVNEQFF
TRBV20-1,.,TRBJ2-5,.,TGCAGTGCTAGGGATGGGGTAAGAGAGACCCAGTACTTC,CSARDGVRETQYF